The entry that follows covers one TCR beta chain sequence. The CDR3 is 11 residues long. The ends were cut back, 4 bases at V and 10 bases at J, with 11 bases in the middle. CDR1 and CDR2 from the germline V gene are SGHTA and FQGNSA. Regarding time point: sample taken at primary tumor resection. Tumor, nontumor lung or frozen PBMC supplied whole RNA that was sequenced unsorted. Untreated early-stage non-small cell lung cancer patients, fewer than 85 in total, were the donors. Every TCR cDNA molecule bore a unique molecular identifier. TCRdb reprocessed the 5' RACE reads with MiXCR, giving one entry per CDR3 protein. Of nearly 50,000 distinct CDR3 sequences listed, roughly 7.6% are singletons. The data are from a study of spatial heterogeneity in lung cancer.

Sequences were derived from PBMCs, sampled at surgery. This TCR derives from a female donor with early-stage non-small cell lung cancer. The rearrangement links TRBV7-2 to TRBJ2-7; D gene uncertain. CDR3 nucleotide sequence: TGTGCCAGCAGCTCTTCCCCTTTTCAGTACTTC. It is translated as CASSSSPFQYF.